The T cell receptor beta chain described here comes from a study of regulatory T cells in long-lasting Graves disease. Study-wide results and caveats: The study found TRBV28, TRBJ1-2 and TRBJ2-5 favored in persistent disease. Blood alone, not thyroid tissue, was studied.

The time point was: newly diagnosed GD, antithyroid drugs for less than 3 months. The TCR library was made from RNA that had been extracted from PBMCs in TRIzol. The patients were drawn from one endocrinology department in Xi'an, China. This clonotype was observed at least ten times. The antigen remains unidentified. Through Arm-PCR of CDR3 regions and iRepertoire HTBI primers, TCR beta libraries were built. From the multiplex PCR reads, TCRdb called clonotypes with MiXCR, one entry per CDR3 protein. This repertoire shows more than 300,000 distinct CDR3 sequences, 15% to 17% found once; its top ten account for 22%. After removal of 2 bases from V and 3 bases from J, the junction contained 19 bases not matched to a gene. The CDR3 totals 21 residues. From germline, CDR1 is MNHEY and CDR2 SVGEGT.

The sample was peripheral blood mononuclear cells (PBMCs), taken at new diagnosis, from a patient treated with antithyroid drugs. The V call is TRBV6-2 or TRBV6-3, the J call TRBJ1-2, with 12 bases aligning to TRBD1. The clonotype comes from a female donor with Graves disease. The CDR3 here is CASSYRLGTGGAFFADYGYTF. CDR3 in DNA: TGTGCCAGCAGTTACCGACTAGGGACAGGGGGCGCTTTTTTCGCTGACTATGGCTACACCTTC.